A selection of T cell receptor beta chains follows, all from one sample in a study of blood T cell repertoires in COVID-19. Sequencing was performed with immunoSEQ multiplex PCR; in TCRdb, only in-frame clones are kept and a portion is missing. The repertoire holds about 200,000 clones, with about three quarters as singletons. Sequencing input: peripheral blood. The receptor source for this set is a woman aged 70-85 years with acute or convalescent COVID-19. CDR3s include the opening cysteine and the closing phenylalanine or tryptophan.

v_gene | CDR3aa
TRBV7-3 | CASSLTGIIGQGNTGELFF
TRBV2 | CASSEGLELNTGELFF
TRBV12-5 | CASGFDNIRQYF
TRBV4-1 | CASSRSRGAFEQYF
TRBV5-5 | CASSLLTGSSYEQYF
TRBV5-6 | CASSFVETKNIQYF
TRBV4-3 | CASSYPGSGGEQFF
TRBV7-2 | CASSSFSGGAPDTQYF
TRBV19 | CASSDRQGISAGNTIYF
TRBV2 | CASSALAGGRRGANVLTF
TRBV15 | CATSRGSAGEPQETQYF
TRBV18 | CASSPGSGGNQPQHF
TRBV5-1 | CASSLGQGKSYTF
TRBV5-1 | CASSLGSGPTDTQYF
TRBV9 | CASSVEVRPGEKLFF
TRBV15 | CATSRESSRYNSPLHF
TRBV12-5 | CASGSWAGGANVLTF
TRBV6-1 | CASRLDRNYGYTF
TRBV30 | CAWSVLRGRAETQYF
TRBV5-1 | CASSSVTGGLNYGYTF
TRBV2 | CASPSGLAALPGTDTQYF
TRBV9 | CASSSWTGTDEQFF
TRBV25-1 | CASSVAGGGQPQHF
TRBV18 | CASSPSKTSGPDTQYF
TRBV5-4 | CASSLETGRPGNTIYF
TRBV6-5 | CASRDRGSGEKLFF
TRBV30 | CAWSTDRGSGYTF
TRBV5-1 | CASSLAGGDSLPEQFF
TRBV10-3 | CAISDSTGNRETQYF
TRBV6-2/TRBV6-3 | CASSYSKQNQPQHF
TRBV6-2/TRBV6-3 | CASSHTTGGYEQYF
TRBV25-1 | CASSEAGGAKTQYF
TRBV7-8 | CASSPLASNEQFF
TRBV5-1 | CASSPGENQPQHF
TRBV9 | CASSALSGVGETQYF
TRBV2 | CASKLTYLTYNEQFF
TRBV18 | CASSSQGRTIHEQYF
TRBV5-1 | CASSPGQGGQPQHF
TRBV6-2/TRBV6-3 | CASSSPSGGAGHGFF
TRBV25-1 | CASSNGHTQHF
TRBV2 | CASRGAGNTGELFF